Listed below are T cell receptor beta chains from one sample, sequenced in a study of blood T cell repertoires in COVID-19. Clones were sequenced by immunoSEQ multiplex PCR, and TCRdb holds only the in-frame ones, with some missing. The sample lists roughly 280,000 clones, around 83% occurring once. Sequencing was carried out using peripheral blood. The origin of the receptors is a man younger than 35 with active or convalescent COVID-19. CDR3s leave out the opening cysteine and the closing phenylalanine or tryptophan. Each record gives: D gene, clone size, J gene, V gene, CDR3 protein. A D gene is named only where the DNA matches it firmly. The size entry is marked missing in some rows and otherwise reads once, few, many or a size class.

d_gene: .
abundance: once
j_gene: TRBJ1-3
v_gene: TRBV10-3
CDR3aa: AISERGSGNTIY

d_gene: TRBD2
abundance: .
j_gene: TRBJ2-5
v_gene: TRBV6-2/TRBV6-3
CDR3aa: ASSYSIKEGLAGEETQY

d_gene: TRBD1
abundance: .
j_gene: TRBJ1-1
v_gene: TRBV30
CDR3aa: AWGTGLNTEAF

d_gene: .
abundance: once
j_gene: TRBJ2-3
v_gene: TRBV27
CDR3aa: ASSLSHTTDTQY

d_gene: .
abundance: once
j_gene: TRBJ2-3
v_gene: TRBV6-4
CDR3aa: ASSAQANTDTQY

d_gene: TRBD1
abundance: .
j_gene: TRBJ1-1
v_gene: TRBV5-6
CDR3aa: ASSLGQGASTEAF

d_gene: TRBD2
abundance: .
j_gene: TRBJ2-1
v_gene: TRBV7-9
CDR3aa: ASSYPLAGSSLQPNEQF

d_gene: .
abundance: .
j_gene: TRBJ1-5
v_gene: TRBV11-3
CDR3aa: ARRTGNQPQH

d_gene: TRBD1
abundance: .
j_gene: TRBJ2-7
v_gene: TRBV7-6
CDR3aa: ASSSIQGRSYEQY

d_gene: .
abundance: .
j_gene: TRBJ2-3
v_gene: TRBV25-1
CDR3aa: ASRPPAVDTQY

d_gene: TRBD1
abundance: .
j_gene: TRBJ2-1
v_gene: TRBV27
CDR3aa: ASTQLPGQGAYNEQF

d_gene: TRBD1
abundance: .
j_gene: TRBJ2-4
v_gene: TRBV6-2/TRBV6-3
CDR3aa: ASSYPIVGTDKNIQY